Listed here are 9 T cell receptor beta chains from one sample, sequenced in a study of beta chain features in type 1 diabetes. Reverse transcription of all isolated RNA meant that expressed TCRB transcripts were sequenced. Only in-frame clones appear in the TCRdb table, and some are missing; sequencing was by immunoSEQ multiplex PCR. The table includes approximately 250,000 clones, more than 9% detected once. Sequences were obtained from naive CD4+ T cells from blood. All receptors derive from a woman under 30 in good health.

The CDR3: CAWSVRGRGNTEAFF. The CDR3 DNA reads TGTGCCTGGAGTGTACGCGGCAGGGGGAACACTGAAGCTTTCTTT. The genes are TRBV30 and TRBJ1-1; D may be TRBD1 (6 bases). Germline-derived CDR1 and CDR2 are GTSNPN and SVGIG (reference sequence). The ends were cut back, 0 bases at V and 1 base at J, with 12 bases in the middle. This CDR3 region has 15 residues. Using reference TRBV30 and TRBJ1-1 for the parts outside the CDR3, the full variable domain is SQTIHQWPATLVQPVGSPLSLECTVEGTSNPNLYWYRQAAGRGLQLLFYSVGIGQISSEVPQNLSASRPQDRQFILSSKKLLLSDSGFYLCAWSVRGRGNTEAFFGQGTRLTVV.

The table lists this clone with a few counts. The chain recombines TRBV30 with TRBJ2-1; 8 nucleotides agree with TRBD1. The CDR3 is 13 residues long. The junction had 5 bases not matched to a gene; V was cut back by 5 bases and J by 5 bases. Germline assignment: CDR1 GTSNPN and CDR2 SVGIG (reference sequence). The CDR3 nucleotides read TGTGCCTGGGACAGGGGCCCTAACAATGAGCAGTTCTTC. It is translated as CAWDRGPNNEQFF.

The rearrangement links TRBV5-8 to TRBJ2-3, with 7 bases that match TRBD2. This CDR3 contains 16 residues. In germline, CDR1 is SGHTS, CDR2 YDEGEE. Trimming took 0 bases from V and 3 from J; bases not matched to a gene: 7. CDR3 nucleotides: TGTGCCAGCAGCTTGGGGATCACCGGGAGGACAGATACGCAGTATTTT. It yields the protein CASSLGITGRTDTQYF.

The genes are TRBV11-3 and TRBJ2-1, with TRBD2 identical over 7 bases. Germline values: CDR1 SGHNT, CDR2 YENEEA. CDR3 length equals 15 residues. The trim removed 4 bases at V and 3 bases at J, leaving 6 bases unmatched. The CDR3 DNA sequence: TGTGCCAGCAGCTCCCTTGGCGGGGGCTACAATGAGCAGTTCTTC. It codes for CASSSLGGGYNEQFF.

V is TRBV5-4 and J is TRBJ2-1; D possibly corresponds to TRBD2 (5 bases). V was shortened by 0 bases and J by 10 bases, with 11 bases between the two germline ends. The CDR3 sequence is 13 residues long. Germline values: CDR1 SGHNT, CDR2 YYREEE (reference sequence). The CDR3, as DNA: TGTGCCAGCAGCTTGGCCTTGGAGCGGGAGCAGTTCTTC. Translating it yields CASSLALEREQFF.

Here the CDR3 DNA reads TGCGCCAGCAGCTTGTTAGCGACGAACACCGGGGAGCTGTTTTTT. It specifies CASSLLATNTGELFF. The rearrangement links TRBV5-1 to TRBJ2-2; possibly TRBD2 for D (5 bases). Germline V gene sequence: CDR1 SGHRS, CDR2 YFSETQ. The CDR3 extends over 15 amino acids. V was pared by 1 base and J by 0 bases, with 7 bases between. Drawing the rest from reference TRBV5-1 and TRBJ2-2, the complete variable domain is KAGVTQTPRYLIKTRGQQVTLSCSPISGHRSVSWYQQTPGQGLQFLFEYFSETQRNKGNFPGRFSGRQFSNSRSEMNVSTLELGDSALYLCASSLLATNTGELFFGEGSRLTVL.

This clone appeared a few times. V and J are TRBV19 and TRBJ2-1; tentative D call: TRBD2 (6 bases). The CDR3 is 12 amino acids. Trimming shortened V by 1 base and J by 10 bases, and 8 bases separated the two germline ends. Per the germline V gene, CDR1 is LNHDA and CDR2 is SQIVND (reference sequence). This CDR3 is CASSIVRGEQFF. The CDR3 DNA follows: TGTGCCAGTAGTATAGTCCGGGGGGAGCAGTTCTTC.

The chain uses TRBV28 and TRBJ2-3; 12 bases are shared with TRBD2. In germline, CDR1 is MDHEN, CDR2 SYDVKM. The trim removed 7 bases at V and 6 bases at J, leaving 11 bases unmatched. There are 16 residues in the CDR3. The CDR3 region has the DNA TGTGCCAGCACCCTTTACCTAGCGGGGGGGAAGGATACGCAGTATTTT. Amino acid sequence: CASTLYLAGGKDTQYF.

This clone turned up a few times. V is TRBV6-6 and J is TRBJ1-6, with a weak D call TRBD1 (5 bases). Between the trimmed V and J ends, which lost 1 base and 5 bases, there was a span of 12 bases. Germline values: CDR1 MNHNY, CDR2 SVGAGI (reference sequence). There are 16 residues in the CDR3. The CDR3 bases are TGTGCCAGCAGTTACTACGGGCAGGGTGATAATTCACCCCTCCACTTT. Translating gives CASSYYGQGDNSPLHF.